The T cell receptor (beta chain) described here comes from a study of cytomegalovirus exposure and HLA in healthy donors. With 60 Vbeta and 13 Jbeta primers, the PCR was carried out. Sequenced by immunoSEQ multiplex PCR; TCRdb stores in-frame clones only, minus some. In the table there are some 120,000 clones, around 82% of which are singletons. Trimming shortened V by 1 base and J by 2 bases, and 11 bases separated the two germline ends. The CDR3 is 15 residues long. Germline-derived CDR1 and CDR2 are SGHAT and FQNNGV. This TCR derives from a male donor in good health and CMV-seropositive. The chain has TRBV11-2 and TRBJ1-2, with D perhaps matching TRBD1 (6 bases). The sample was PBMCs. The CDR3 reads CASSLGPTGNYGYTF. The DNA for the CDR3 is TGTGCCAGCAGCTTAGGGCCTACAGGGAACTATGGCTACACCTTC.